Shown below are 8 T cell receptor beta chains from a single sample sequenced in a study of cytomegalovirus exposure and HLA in healthy donors. The PCR contained 60 Vbeta and 13 Jbeta primers. Using immunoSEQ multiplex PCR, the repertoire was profiled, and TCRdb retains in-frame clones only, with some absent. The sample contains fewer than 150,000 clones, 80% of which appear only once. Sequencing was carried out using PBMCs. These receptors all stem from a male donor in good health and CMV-seronegative.

This clone was seen a few times. The genes are TRBV1 and TRBJ1-1; TRBD1, the D gene given by the table, was not confirmed from the DNA. TRBV1 counts as a pseudogene. CDR3 length: 14 amino acids. DNA for the CDR3: TGCACCAGCAGCCAAAGTGGAGGGGGCTCTGAAGCTTTCTTT. Protein sequence: CTSSQSGGGSEAFF.

V gene TRBV9 combines with J gene TRBJ1-6, with D hard to call. Trimming took off 4 bases at V and 8 bases at J, with 19 bases between the two ends. CDR1 is SGDLS, CDR2 YYNGEE, per germline. The CDR3 runs to 16 residues. CDR3 protein: CASSLREGPEDSPLHF. CDR3 coding DNA: TGTGCCAGCAGCCTACGGGAGGGTCCCGAAGATTCACCCCTCCACTTT.

The J gene is TRBJ2-7, the V gene TRBV5-1, with D perhaps matching TRBD1 (5 bases). Trimming pared 2 bases from V and 3 bases from J, leaving 15 bases between. The CDR3 totals 15 residues. Germline loops: CDR1 SGHRS, CDR2 YFSETQ. The CDR3 region is CASSLNRGNFYEQYF. CDR3 in DNA: TGCGCCAGCAGCTTAAATAGGGGAAATTTCTACGAGCAGTACTTC. The whole variable domain, filled in from reference TRBV5-1 and TRBJ2-7, reads KAGVTQTPRYLIKTRGQQVTLSCSPISGHRSVSWYQQTPGQGLQFLFEYFSETQRNKGNFPGRFSGRQFSNSRSEMNVSTLELGDSALYLCASSLNRGNFYEQYFGPGTRLTVT.

The chain has TRBV10-1 and TRBJ1-2; D might be TRBD1 (5 bases). V was trimmed by 10 bases and J by 8 bases, leaving 17 bases between them. Germline V gives CDR1 WNHNN, CDR2 SYGVQD (reference sequence). The CDR3 totals 12 residues. The CDR3 coding sequence is TGCGCCACAAAAGAGGGGAGGAAGGGCTACACCTTC. Its translation is CATKEGRKGYTF.

V gene TRBV5-1 combines with J gene TRBJ1-3; TRBD1 is a possible D gene (5 bases). Trimming took 4 bases from V and 0 from J, leaving 11 bases between them. This CDR3 has 15 residues. Germline V gene data show CDR1 as SGHRS and CDR2 as YFSETQ. The chain's CDR3 is CASSHNRGSGNTIYF. The CDR3 DNA sequence: TGCGCCAGCAGCCACAATAGGGGCTCTGGAAACACCATATATTTT.

The rearrangement links TRBV7-2 to TRBJ2-1, with 8 bases aligning to TRBD1. J was trimmed by 0 bases and V by 3 bases; bases with no gene match: 1. CDR1 is SGHTA, CDR2 FQGNSA, per germline. CDR3 size: 15 residues. CDR3 DNA: TGTGCCAGCAGCTTCGACAGGGGCTCCTACAATGAGCAGTTCTTC. It yields the protein CASSFDRGSYNEQFF.

The rearrangement uses TRBV7-5 and TRBJ2-7; the table's D call, TRBD2, was not checked against the DNA. TRBV7-5 is a pseudogene segment. This CDR3 has 18 residues. The CDR3 here is CVRSQSVQEGKSSYEQYF. In DNA, the CDR3 is TGTGTCAGAAGCCAATCGGTACAGGAGGGCAAGAGCTCCTACGAGCAGTACTTC.

The chain employs TRBV6-4 and TRBJ2-3, with TRBD2 matching over 8 bases. Germline V gives CDR1 MRHNA, CDR2 SNTAGT. With V trimmed by 3 bases and J by 6 bases, 8 bases remained unmatched. There are 15 residues in the CDR3. CDR3 sequence: CASSEHGGALDTQYF. CDR3 DNA sequence: TGTGCCAGCAGTGAGCACGGGGGGGCGTTGGATACGCAGTATTTT.